This T cell receptor beta chain was found in a study of shared clonotypes between healthy human individuals (TCRdb year 2020). Describing the broader study: Three men and two women, aged 18 to 49 years, made up the cohort. Per donor, leukapheresis produced somewhere between about 0.8 and 9.5 billion PBMCs. For each donor, three plates each were used for CD4 naive and CD4 memory, two plates were used for CD8 naive, and one plate was used for CD8 memory. The study deeply sequenced blood TCR repertoires of several healthy adults to estimate repertoire size and the extent of clonotype sharing between individuals. Different laboratories and diverse techniques were used to prepare libraries and sequence TCR repertoires, to increase sequencing depth and limit assay-specific biases.

Of note for this clone: This receptor's antigen is unknown. The input lacks base qualities; no much larger clone sits a single base away. Other DNA sequences from this sample encode an identical CDR3 as well.

The CDR3 sequence holds 13 residues, the cysteine and phenylalanine included. The only DNA kept is the CDR3, 39 bases in frame from the first base. Relative to germline, V is 0 bases shorter and J is 2 bases shorter, with 4 bases between their ends. The CDR1 and CDR2 encoded by the germline V gene (reference sequence) are PRHDT and FYEKMQ. For the CD8 naive samples, CD45RO-negative cells were positively selected for CCR7, yielding a CD45RA+CCR7+ population from which TemRA cells were excluded. Healthy HIV-negative adults with no recently reported acute infections or vaccinations were included as donors. Every donor was a Caucasian adult residing in Nashville, Tennessee, USA. After blood collection by leukapheresis, PBMCs were isolated using Ficoll-Histopaque density gradient centrifugation and then cryopreserved in the vapor phase of liquid nitrogen. Purity and quantity of every magnetically sorted T cell population were checked by analytical flow cytometry. From each sorted fraction, genomic DNA was isolated and quantified by UV absorbance on a Nanodrop 2000c.

The paper's findings and limits, for the study overall: Pairwise subsampling indicated that sequencing depth was expected to affect the degree of clonotype sharing among donors. When four donors were compared, the shared fraction of clonotypes was about 5% for naive CD4, less than 4% for naive CD8, 2.3% for memory CD4, and roughly 0.43% for memory CD8. Sampling was restricted to blood, and TCR repertoires in tissue are likely to differ from TCR repertoires in blood. Even with the large sequencing depth, rarefaction of the sorted-subset datasets indicated that sequencing was incomplete. Compared with non-shared clonotypes, clonotypes shared by all four sorted-subset donors had higher generation probabilities. Larger estimated clonotype richness was generally found for naive subsets than for memory subsets. Because the study included a small number of donors, the genetic and exposure-history diversity represented was limited.

TCR CDR3 regions were amplified from genomic DNA by multiplex PCR using the deep immunoSEQ assay. Extracted genomic DNA from each cell subset was spread evenly across all wells of several immunoSEQ 96-well plates, with each plate serving as a replicate. For sorted subsets, 200 ng of genomic DNA, equivalent to around 29,000 T cell genomes, went into each replicate PCR. Purified libraries were measured with a Qubit 3.0 fluorometer, size-checked on a Bioanalyzer 2100, and measured again with the KAPA Library Quantification kit. Every immunoSEQ 96-well plate was sequenced on a dedicated single-read 150-cycle Illumina NextSeq 550 flow cell. In the paper's pipeline: Because only junctional sequences without quality scores were contained in the immunoSEQ output, filtering matching that applied to full-length reads could not be performed. Sequences were annotated with PyIR, a Python wrapper for IgBLAST v1.9, using IMGT germline references to assign V/J genes and CDR3. Any read was removed if the V/J assignment was weak (E-value above 1e-6), the CDR3 was missing, or the read contained stop codons, out-of-frame junctions, or ambiguous translated residues. V3J clonotypes were defined by identical inferred V gene, J gene, and CDR3 amino acid sequence. To compute the percentage overlap between repertoires, the number of shared unique clonotypes was divided by the size of the smaller repertoire. Three approaches were used to assess repertoire richness: RTK rarefaction, the Chao1 estimator, and Recon v2.1 estimates of unobserved clonotypes. OLGA was used to compute generation probabilities for all TCRbeta clonotypes that the gDNA method yielded from a handful of donors. TCRdb mirrors the immuneACCESS table, restricted to in-frame sequences. Some clones are absent from its copies; in checked studies, under half trace to an unresolved V gene, and the reason for the others is unknown. The DNA was the basis for D and trimming; V, J and clone size are from that table. This sample gives about 2 million clones in total; just under 95% of them show up just once. Together, the top ten hold 0.9% to 1.4% of the sample.

The sample taken for sequencing was naive CD8+ T cells sorted from blood. In light of the paper, this sample's cell subset or site label describes: CD45RA+CCR7+. The origin of this receptor is a man younger than 35 in good health. Recombination connected TRBV13 to TRBJ2-5, with the identity of the D gene unclear. The CDR3 is CASSLGSQETQYF. The sequenced DNA is TGTGCCAGCAGCTTAGGCAGTCAAGAGACCCAGTACTTC.